Listed here are 11 T cell receptor beta chains from one sample, sequenced in a study of cytomegalovirus exposure and HLA in healthy donors. Clones were sequenced by immunoSEQ multiplex PCR, and TCRdb holds only the in-frame ones, with some missing. The table records approximately 150,000 clones, 90% to 95% of them present only once. The sample comprised PBMCs. The receptor source for this set is a man aged 18 to 30 in good health and CMV-seronegative.

The CDR3 bases are TGTGCCAGCAGCCCCTGGACAGGGCCGAACACTGAAGCTTTCTTT. This gives the protein CASSPWTGPNTEAFF. The V and J genes are TRBV5-8 and TRBJ1-1; TRBD1 aligns across 8 bases. The germline V gene has CDR1 SGHTS and CDR2 YDEGEE. CDR3 length: 15 amino acids. V gave up 4 bases and J gave up 1 base; unmatched junction bases: 6. The entire variable domain, with the rest obtained from reference TRBV5-8 and TRBJ1-1, is as follows: EAGVTQSPTHLIKTRGQQATLRCSPISGHTSVYWYQQALGLGLQFLLWYDEGEERNRGNFPPRFSGRQFPNYSSELNVNALELEDSALYLCASSPWTGPNTEAFFGQGTRLTVV.

This clone was counted only a few times. J is TRBJ1-5 and V is TRBV10-1; D uncertain. There are 13 residues in the CDR3. CDR1 is WNHNN and CDR2 is SYGVQD in the germline V gene (reference sequence). V was clipped by 4 bases and J by 5 bases, with 9 bases between them. The CDR3 loop reads CASSGGVDQPQHF. The CDR3 region has the DNA TGCGCCAGCAGTGGCGGGGTCGATCAGCCCCAGCATTTT.

V and J are TRBV6-1 and TRBJ2-7; D not certain. Trimming stripped 2 bases from V and 4 bases from J, with 12 bases between. The CDR3 has 14 amino acids. Germline values: CDR1 MNHNS, CDR2 SASEGT. The CDR3 region has the DNA TGTGCCAGCAGTGAACGGCAGGATCGGTACGAGCAGTACTTC. This encodes CASSERQDRYEQYF.

The rearrangement links TRBV19 to TRBJ1-3; D not certain. V was shortened by 5 bases and J by 0 bases, with 14 bases between the two germline ends. The CDR3 runs to 16 residues. Germline loops: CDR1 LNHDA, CDR2 SQIVND (reference sequence). In DNA, the CDR3 is TGTGCCAGTAGTGCCGGATCACTACTCTCTGGAAACACCATATATTTT. Protein product: CASSAGSLLSGNTIYF.

The V call is TRBV5-4, the J call TRBJ2-1; 10 nucleotides align to TRBD2. Germline-derived CDR1 and CDR2 are SGHNT and YYREEE (reference sequence). This CDR3 region has 16 residues. After removal of 0 bases from V and 8 bases from J, the junction contained 8 bases not matched to a gene. The CDR3, as DNA: TGTGCCAGCAGCTTGGGAGCGGGAGGGCCGTTTGATGAGCAGTTCTTC. It specifies CASSLGAGGPFDEQFF. The variable domain in full, with the rest retrieved from reference TRBV5-4 and TRBJ2-1, is ETGVTQSPTHLIKTRGQQVTLRCSSQSGHNTVSWYQQALGQGPQFIFQYYREEENGRGNFPPRFSGLQFPNYSSELNVNALELDDSALYLCASSLGAGGPFDEQFFGPGTRLTVL.

The chain recombines TRBV28 with TRBJ1-1; 8 bases align to TRBD1. The CDR3 extends over 15 amino acids. V trimming: 2 bases; J trimming: 3 bases; junction bases outside the gene matches: 5. Germline lookup yields CDR1 MDHEN and CDR2 SYDVKM. CDR3 in DNA: TGTGCCAGCAGTTTAGCCGGGACAGGAGACACTGAAGCTTTCTTT. Its protein product is CASSLAGTGDTEAFF. The full variable domain, with the rest looked up from reference TRBV28 and TRBJ1-1, is DVKVTQSSRYLVKRTGEKVFLECVQDMDHENMFWYRQDPGLGLRLIYFSYDVKMKEKGDIPEGYSVSREKKERFSLILESASTNQTSMYLCASSLAGTGDTEAFFGQGTRLTVV.

This clone has a handful of counts. The chain carries TRBV29-1 and TRBJ1-1; unclear D gene. Germline lookup yields CDR1 SQVTM and CDR2 ANQGSEA. V gave up 4 bases and J gave up 0 bases, with 3 bases separating them. CDR3 length equals 11 residues. The DNA of the CDR3 is TGCAGCGTTGGGCTGAACACTGAAGCTTTCTTT. Amino acid sequence: CSVGLNTEAFF.

This chain uses TRBV4-1 with TRBJ1-2; 7 positions match TRBD1. CDR1 is MGHRA and CDR2 is YSYEKL in the germline V gene. The CDR3 is made up of 16 amino acids. V shed 1 base and J 4 bases; nucleotides not matched to a gene: 9. CDR3 nucleotides: TGCGCCAGCAGCCAAGGCCGACAGGGAAGGGGCTATGGCTACACCTTC. Translation: CASSQGRQGRGYGYTF.

The V call is TRBV6-1, the J call TRBJ2-7; TRBD2 is a possible D gene (5 bases). V lost 4 bases and J lost 9, with 13 bases in between. The V gene's germline CDR1 is MNHNS and CDR2 SASEGT. The CDR3 covers 12 residues. Written as DNA, the CDR3 is TGTGCCAGCAGTGCTACGGGGTCTTGGCAGTACTTC. It is translated as CASSATGSWQYF.

The rearrangement joins TRBV4-1 to TRBJ1-4; 9 bases match TRBD1. V gave up 4 bases and J gave up 7 bases; unmatched junction bases: 7. The CDR3 contains 15 residues. The germline gives CDR1 MGHRA, CDR2 YSYEKL. The CDR3 coding sequence is TGCGCCAGCAGCCGCCCCCGGGACAGGGTTGAAAAACTGTTTTTT. Its protein is CASSRPRDRVEKLFF.

V and J are TRBV7-6 and TRBJ2-3, with TRBD1 matching 9 bases. With V trimmed by 2 bases and J by 7 bases, 10 bases remained unmatched. CDR1 and CDR2 from the germline V gene are SGHVS and FNYEAQ. The CDR3 covers 16 residues. The CDR3, as DNA: TGTGCCAGCAGCTTACCTCCGGGACAGGGCTCAAATACGCAGTATTTT. Amino acids: CASSLPPGQGSNTQYF.